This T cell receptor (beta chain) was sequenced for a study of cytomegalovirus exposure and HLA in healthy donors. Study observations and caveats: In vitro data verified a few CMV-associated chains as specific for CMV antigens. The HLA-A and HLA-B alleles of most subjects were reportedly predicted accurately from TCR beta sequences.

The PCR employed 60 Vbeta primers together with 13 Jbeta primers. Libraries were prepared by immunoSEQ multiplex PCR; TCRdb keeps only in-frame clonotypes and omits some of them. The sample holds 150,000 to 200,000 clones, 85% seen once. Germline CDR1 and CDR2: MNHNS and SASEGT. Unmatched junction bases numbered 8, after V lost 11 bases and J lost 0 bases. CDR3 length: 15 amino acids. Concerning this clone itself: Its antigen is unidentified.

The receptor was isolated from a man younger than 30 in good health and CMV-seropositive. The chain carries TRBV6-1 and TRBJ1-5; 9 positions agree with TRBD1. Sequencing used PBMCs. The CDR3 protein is CAAREGQGSNQPQHF. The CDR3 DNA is TGTGCCGCTCGCGAGGGACAGGGTAGCAATCAGCCCCAGCATTTT.